A selection of T cell receptor beta chains follows, all from one sample in a study of blood T cell repertoires in COVID-19. Profiled with immunoSEQ multiplex PCR; TCRdb holds only in-frame clones, not every one. Here the sample spans about 140,000 clones, approximately 79% being singletons. Sequencing input: PBMCs or T cells enriched from blood (not recorded which). The receptors derive from a woman aged 50 to 60 who had recovered from COVID-19. The CDR3 runs from the conserved cysteine through the conserved F or W. Each record gives: V gene, CDR3 length, clone size, J gene, D gene, CDR3 protein, CDR3 DNA. The D gene is left open where the match is weak. Some rows have no size entry. The others give once, few or many, or a class for an expanded clone.

>TRBV19|15|many|TRBJ1-5|NA
CASARGGQGNQPQHF
TGTGCCAGTGCGCGAGGAGGGCAGGGCAATCAGCCCCAGCATTTT
>TRBV3-1/TRBV3-2|11|few|TRBJ2-7|NA
CASSISYEQYF
TGTGCCAGCAGCATCAGCTACGAGCAGTACTTC
>TRBV28|15|NA|TRBJ1-2|NA
CASSHGRGEHYGYTF
TGTGCCAGCAGTCACGGACGTGGGGAGCACTATGGCTACACCTTC
>TRBV30|15|NA|TRBJ2-2|TRBD1
CAWSVWDRDTGELFF
TGTGCCTGGAGTGTTTGGGACAGGGACACCGGGGAGCTGTTTTTT
>TRBV11-2|16|few|TRBJ2-1|TRBD2
CASSHGTSGTNNEQFF
TGTGCCAGCAGCCACGGGACTAGCGGGACCAACAATGAGCAGTTCTTC
>TRBV11-2|15|NA|TRBJ1-1|NA
CASSSTALGRSEAFF
TGTGCCAGCAGCTCCACCGCCCTCGGTCGGTCTGAAGCTTTCTTT
>TRBV19|13|NA|TRBJ1-5|NA
CASSSQRDQPQHF
TGTGCCAGTAGTTCTCAGCGAGATCAGCCCCAGCATTTT
>TRBV28|16|NA|TRBJ1-5|TRBD1
CASSIQPGQGNQPQHF
TGTGCCAGCAGTATCCAGCCGGGACAGGGTAATCAGCCCCAGCATTTT
>TRBV27|12|NA|TRBJ1-1|TRBD1
CASSRGPTEAFF
TGTGCCAGCAGCAGGGGGCCTACTGAAGCTTTCTTT
>TRBV6-5|14|once|TRBJ2-1|NA
CASSPSGFYNEQFF
TGTGCCAGCAGTCCCAGCGGGTTCTACAATGAGCAGTTCTTC
>TRBV7-6|14|NA|TRBJ2-2|NA
CASRVEPGTGELFF
TGTGCCAGCAGGGTGGAGCCTGGCACCGGGGAGCTGTTTTTT
>TRBV11-2|14|NA|TRBJ1-4|NA
CASSTLRGVEKLFF
TGTGCCAGCAGCACCCTGAGAGGCGTTGAAAAACTGTTTTTT
>TRBV7-9|16|NA|TRBJ2-7|NA
CASSLVVTDGSYEQYF
TGTGCCAGCAGCTTAGTGGTAACAGATGGTTCCTACGAGCAGTACTTC
>TRBV6-1|17|NA|TRBJ2-1|TRBD2
CASSVSTSGSIYNEQFF
TGTGCCAGCAGTGTCTCTACTAGCGGGAGTATCTACAATGAGCAGTTCTTC
>TRBV28|17|NA|TRBJ2-7|TRBD2
CASSLRLAGGVSYEQYF
TGTGCCAGCAGTTTAAGACTAGCGGGAGGGGTTTCCTACGAGCAGTACTTC
>TRBV19|14|NA|TRBJ2-1|TRBD2
CASSGLARYNEQFF
TGTGCCAGTAGTGGACTAGCGCGATACAATGAGCAGTTCTTC
>TRBV3-1/TRBV3-2|13|NA|TRBJ1-2|TRBD1
CASSTGGQDGYTF
TGTGCCAGCAGCACAGGGGGGCAAGATGGCTACACCTTC
>TRBV20-1|11|NA|TRBJ2-3|NA
CSAMRTDTQYF
TGCAGTGCTATGCGGACAGATACGCAGTATTTT
>TRBV27|16|NA|TRBJ2-7|NA
CASSFSPGTLFYEQYF
TGTGCCAGCAGTTTCTCCCCCGGGACTTTATTTTACGAGCAGTACTTC
>TRBV5-1|14|NA|TRBJ1-5|TRBD1
CASSPGTGNQPQHF
TGCGCCAGCAGCCCCGGGACAGGCAATCAGCCCCAGCATTTT
>TRBV30|13|NA|TRBJ1-2|NA
CAWARGTNYGYTF
TGTGCCTGGGCCAGGGGAACTAACTATGGCTACACCTTC
>TRBV7-6|15|NA|TRBJ2-3|TRBD1
CASSLGQGISDTQYF
TGTGCCAGCAGCTTAGGACAGGGGATTTCAGATACGCAGTATTTT